The 13 T cell receptor beta chains reported below all come from one sample, sequenced in a study of blood T cells in healthy people across ages. PCR was performed a second time for roughly 7 to 12 cycles using a sample-barcoded 5' primer and a J-beta primer mix. One entry per CDR3 protein results from TCRdb running MiXCR on the 5' RACE reads. The table lists approximately 690,000 distinct CDR3 sequences, roughly 41% of them singletons, with about 30% in the top ten. Sequencing was performed on blood. The receptors originated from a man aged 80 or over in good health.

The CDR3 sequence is CSARVGTNSYEQYF. As DNA, the CDR3 is TGCAGTGCTAGAGTGGGGACCAACTCCTACGAGCAGTACTTC. The J gene is TRBJ2-7, the V gene TRBV20-1; D possibly uses TRBD1 or TRBD2 (5 bases each). V was cut by 1 base and J by 0 bases, with 10 bases left in between. CDR3 length equals 14 residues. Germline V gene data show CDR1 as DFQATT and CDR2 as SNEGSKA (reference sequence).

V and J are TRBV9 and TRBJ2-1, with D possibly called TRBD1 or TRBD2 (5 bases each). The DNA end is a closer match to TRBJ2-7, so the J assignment may be wrong. Germline CDR1 reads SGDLS; CDR2 reads YYNGEE. The CDR3 has 15 residues. In DNA form, the CDR3 reads TGTGCCAGCAGCAAGGGGACGCTGGGGAACTCCGAGCAGTACTTC. Amino acids: CASSKGTLGNSEQYF.

This chain links TRBV7-2 with TRBJ2-2, with 11 positions matching TRBD1. Germline V gene data show CDR1 as SGHTA and CDR2 as FQGNSA. The junction had 5 bases not matched to a gene; V was cut back by 4 bases and J by 4 bases. This CDR3 is built from 16 residues. In DNA, the CDR3 is TGTGCCAGCAGCTCCGGACAGGGGGCCGGCACCGGGGAGCTGTTTTTT. It translates to CASSSGQGAGTGELFF.

The chain is built from TRBV7-9 and TRBJ2-5; possible D gene TRBD2, 6 bases. Trimming removed 5 bases from V and 5 bases from J, with 21 bases in between. This CDR3 contains 16 residues. The germline V gene encodes CDR1 SEHNR and CDR2 FQNEAQ (reference sequence). The CDR3 DNA is TGTGCCAGCAGCCTCGCCACACCTGGACTAAGGGAGACCCAGTACTTC. Protein product: CASSLATPGLRETQYF.

The chain links TRBV29-1 to TRBJ1-2; 8 bases agree with TRBD1. Germline-derived CDR1 and CDR2 are SQVTM and ANQGSEA. The trim removed 6 bases at V and 0 bases at J, leaving 6 bases unmatched. The length of the CDR3 is 14 residues. CDR3 residues: CSVGTTGANYGYTF. The CDR3 bases are TGCAGCGTCGGTACGACAGGGGCTAACTATGGCTACACCTTC.

The sample holds a few counts of this clonotype. The V and J genes are TRBV5-5 and TRBJ1-1; D unresolved. Germline lookup yields CDR1 SGHKS and CDR2 YYEKEE (reference sequence). The CDR3 length is 13 residues. Trimming removed 0 bases at V and 6 bases at J, with 9 bases between. The CDR3 sequence: CASSLGARAEAFF. CDR3 coding DNA: TGTGCCAGCAGCTTGGGGGCTAGGGCTGAAGCTTTCTTT.

The chain combines TRBV20-1 with TRBJ1-6, with no clear D. V was cut by 2 bases and J by 0 bases, with 8 bases left in between. The CDR3 spans 15 residues. Germline CDR1 DFQATT, CDR2 SNEGSKA (reference sequence). In nucleotides, the CDR3 is TGCAGTGCTAGATACGGGAGCTCCTATAATTCACCCCTCCACTTT. As protein: CSARYGSSYNSPLHF.

The V call is TRBV20-1, the J call TRBJ1-4; D is possibly TRBD1 (6 bases). V dropped 5 bases and J dropped 4 bases, with 14 bases sitting between them. Germline V CDR1 and CDR2: DFQATT, SNEGSKA (reference sequence). This CDR3 has 14 amino acids. The CDR3 DNA reads TGCAGTGCTCACAAAGGGGGTAGTAATGAAAAACTGTTTTTT. Translation gives CSAHKGGSNEKLFF.

This clonotype turned up a few times. The V and J genes are TRBV29-1 and TRBJ1-5; the D gene is possibly TRBD1 (5 bases). Trimming took 4 bases from V and 4 from J, leaving 17 bases between them. This CDR3 comprises 15 residues. Looked up from germline, CDR1 is SQVTM and CDR2 is ANQGSEA. The CDR3 sequence is CSVAVSGGLNQPQHF. The DNA for the CDR3 is TGCAGCGTTGCGGTTTCTGGGGGTCTGAATCAGCCCCAGCATTTT. Full variable domain (rest looked up from reference TRBV29-1 and TRBJ1-5): SAVISQKPSRDICQRGTSLTIQCQVDSQVTMMFWYRQQPGQSLTLIATANQGSEATYESGFVIDKFPISRPNLTFSTLTVSNMSPEDSSIYLCSVAVSGGLNQPQHFGDGTRLSIL.

The chain carries TRBV7-2 and TRBJ2-1; maybe TRBD2 (5 bases). V lost 6 bases, J lost 1 base, and 13 bases lay in between. The CDR3 runs to 15 residues. In germline, CDR1 is SGHTA, CDR2 FQGNSA. This CDR3 is CASSPFGESYNEQFF. DNA of the CDR3: TGTGCCAGCAGTCCATTCGGGGAGTCCTACAATGAGCAGTTCTTC.

The chain is built from TRBV2 and TRBJ1-1; 7 bases are shared with TRBD1. The CDR3 has 16 residues. V dropped 7 bases and J dropped 3; count of bases not matched to a gene: 14. Germline CDR1 is SNHLY and CDR2 is FYNNEI. CDR3 protein: CASISRGTEGYTEAFF. The CDR3 nucleotides are TGTGCCAGCATTTCCCGGGGGACAGAGGGTTACACTGAAGCTTTCTTT.

The rearrangement links TRBV6-5 to TRBJ2-7; D ambiguous. CDR3 length: 15 residues. The V gene's germline CDR1 is MNHEY and CDR2 SVGAGI. V was shortened by 0 bases and J by 0 bases, with 9 bases between the two germline ends. The CDR3 is CASSYSGGDSYEQYF. The CDR3, as DNA: TGTGCCAGCAGTTACTCAGGTGGAGACTCCTACGAGCAGTACTTC.

This clonotype was seen at least ten times. A much larger clonotype is one base distant, so this may be a read error. V usage is TRBV20-1 and J usage is TRBJ2-1, with 11 bases aligning to TRBD2. The DNA end is a closer match to TRBJ2-7, so the J assignment may be wrong. CDR1 is DFQATT and CDR2 is SNEGSKA in the germline V gene (reference sequence). This CDR3 has 15 residues. The CDR3 sequence is CSAPTSGRGYNEQYF. DNA of the CDR3: TGCAGTGCTCCTACTAGCGGGAGAGGATACAATGAGCAGTACTTC.